A selection of T cell receptor beta chains follows, all from one sample in a study of identical twins. TCRdb reprocessed the 5' RACE reads via MiXCR and lists one record per CDR3 protein. The repertoire holds fewer than 250,000 distinct CDR3 sequences, with around 8.1% as singletons. These data were also reused for a study on yellow fever vaccine responses in identical twins.

Sequenced material: memory (CD45RO+) T cells sorted from blood. These receptors were taken from a young woman in good health. The CDR3 runs from the conserved cysteine through the conserved F or W. A D gene is named only where the DNA matches it firmly. Expanded clones get a size class; other rows say once, few or many, or leave the size out.

v_call	d_call	clone_size	j_call	cdr3_aa	cdr3_nt
TRBV5-1	.	.	TRBJ1-1	CASSDGAGAVDRTEAFF	TGCGCCAGCAGCGATGGGGCAGGGGCGGTGGATCGCACTGAAGCTTTCTTT
TRBV6-1	TRBD1	few	TRBJ2-7	CASSSPTGEYEQYF	TGTGCCAGCAGCAGCCCGACAGGGGAGTACGAGCAGTACTTC
TRBV7-2	.	many	TRBJ1-5	CASSPGVVNQPQHF	TGTGCCAGCAGCCCTGGCGTCGTCAATCAGCCCCAGCATTTT
TRBV11-1	.	many	TRBJ2-1	CASSLAGSGVGEQFF	TGTGCCAGCAGCTTAGCGGGCTCAGGGGTCGGTGAGCAGTTCTTC
TRBV6-2/TRBV6-3	.	.	TRBJ1-5	CASSSHRAKGQPQHF	TGTGCCAGCAGTTCACACCGGGCCAAGGGTCAGCCCCAGCATTTT
TRBV27	.	.	TRBJ2-1	CASSLRPQTSVDEQFF	TGTGCCAGCAGTTTACGACCGCAGACTAGTGTGGATGAGCAGTTCTTC
TRBV7-9	.	many	TRBJ2-2	CASSLLDTGELFF	TGTGCCAGCAGCTTACTGGACACCGGGGAGCTGTTTTTT
TRBV5-6	TRBD1	.	TRBJ2-7	CASSYWDRSPYEQYF	TGTGCCAGCAGCTACTGGGACAGGTCGCCTTACGAGCAGTACTTC
TRBV7-2	.	many	TRBJ2-2	CASSQYTGELFF	TGTGCCAGCAGCCAGTACACCGGGGAGCTGTTTTTT
TRBV6-5	TRBD2	many	TRBJ2-7	CASSYTAGSREQYF	TGTGCCAGCAGTTACACAGCGGGGTCCCGCGAGCAGTACTTC
TRBV5-1	TRBD1	many	TRBJ1-2	CASSHRGDYGYTF	TGCGCCAGCAGCCACAGGGGTGACTATGGCTACACCTTC
TRBV19	TRBD2	few	TRBJ2-1	CASSIASGVYNEQFF	TGTGCCAGTAGTATCGCTAGCGGGGTTTACAATGAGCAGTTCTTC
TRBV20-1	.	.	TRBJ2-7	CSARRKAGTGSYEQYF	TGCAGTGCTAGAAGAAAAGCCGGGACTGGCTCCTACGAGCAGTACTTC
TRBV21-1	.	.	TRBJ2-1	CASSKGGGTRNEQFF	TGTGCCAGCAGCAAAGGTGGGGGAACGAGGAATGAGCAGTTCTTC
TRBV12-5	TRBD2	.	TRBJ2-2	CASGLGSGVTTGELFF	TGTGCTAGTGGCTTGGGGAGCGGGGTGACCACCGGGGAGCTGTTTTTT
TRBV6-5	TRBD1	many	TRBJ2-1	CASSPRDRVYNEQFF	TGTGCCAGCAGTCCCCGGGACAGGGTCTACAATGAGCAGTTCTTC
TRBV7-2	TRBD2	.	TRBJ2-7	CASSLTSGPYEQYF	TGTGCCAGCAGCTTAACTAGCGGGCCCTACGAGCAGTACTTC
TRBV5-1	.	many	TRBJ1-2	CASSLPGPGYTF	TGCGCCAGCAGCTTGCCAGGGCCTGGCTACACCTTC
TRBV6-1	.	many	TRBJ1-1	CASSEGPTVMNTEAFF	TGTGCCAGCAGTGAAGGTCCGACAGTTATGAACACTGAAGCTTTCTTT
TRBV20-1	.	few	TRBJ1-2	CSARGGKDYGYTF	TGCAGTGCTAGGGGGGGCAAAGACTATGGCTACACCTTC
TRBV14	TRBD2	.	TRBJ2-7	CASSQGWSGGSEQYF	TGTGCCAGCAGCCAAGGGTGGTCGGGAGGAAGCGAGCAGTACTTC
TRBV20-1	TRBD2	many	TRBJ2-1	CSARDLVSGDYNEQFF	TGCAGTGCTAGAGATCTCGTTAGCGGGGATTACAATGAGCAGTTCTTC
TRBV5-5	.	.	TRBJ2-2	CASSQIGTGELFF	TGTGCCAGCAGTCAAATAGGGACCGGGGAGCTGTTTTTT
TRBV29-1	.	many	TRBJ2-3	CSVDTGTDTQYF	TGCAGCGTGGACACAGGCACAGATACGCAGTATTTT
TRBV7-7	.	.	TRBJ2-3	CASSSRVADTQYF	TGTGCTAGCAGCAGCAGGGTTGCAGATACGCAGTATTTT
TRBV20-1	TRBD1	few	TRBJ1-2	CSARDSLTGGYTF	TGCAGTGCTAGAGATTCCCTGACAGGGGGCTACACCTTC
TRBV29-1	TRBD2	many	TRBJ2-3	CSVEDANGGDTQYF	TGCAGCGTTGAAGATGCCAACGGGGGGGATACGCAGTATTTT
TRBV20-1	.	.	TRBJ2-7	CSARSEVNVYEQYF	TGCAGTGCTAGGTCCGAGGTTAACGTCTACGAGCAGTACTTC
TRBV4-2	TRBD2	.	TRBJ2-7	CASSQESGGGSYEQYF	TGTGCCAGCAGCCAAGAAAGCGGGGGGGGATCCTACGAGCAGTACTTC
TRBV20-1	.	few	TRBJ2-7	CSAKLSSYEQYF	TGCAGTGCTAAATTATCCTCCTACGAGCAGTACTTC
TRBV6-4	.	.	TRBJ1-5	CASSDEGGQPQHF	TGTGCCAGCAGTGACGAGGGTGGACAGCCCCAGCATTTT
TRBV5-1	.	many	TRBJ2-7	CASMGGQSYEQYF	TGCGCCAGCATGGGTGGACAGTCCTACGAGCAGTACTTC
TRBV20-1	.	.	TRBJ1-2	CSVFDLGKNYGYTF	TGCAGTGTCTTCGACTTGGGCAAGAACTATGGCTACACCTTC
TRBV6-1	.	.	TRBJ2-4	CASSPSGRGRSKNIQYF	TGTGCCAGCAGTCCTTCGGGCAGGGGACGGTCCAAAAACATTCAGTACTTC
TRBV6-5	.	many	TRBJ1-1	CASSYSLGRNTEAFF	TGTGCCAGCAGTTACTCGCTGGGGCGAAACACTGAAGCTTTCTTT
TRBV18	.	many	TRBJ1-2	CASSPGLGYTF	TGTGCCAGCTCACCAGGTTTGGGCTACACCTTC
TRBV6-6	.	many	TRBJ2-2	CASRTAGELFF	TGTGCCAGCAGAACGGCCGGGGAGCTGTTTTTT
TRBV4-2	.	many	TRBJ2-3	CASSQDNTGVDTQYF	TGTGCCAGCAGCCAAGATAACACGGGAGTGGATACGCAGTATTTT
TRBV12-3/TRBV12-4	TRBD2	many	TRBJ2-1	CASSSAGGPSEQFF	TGTGCCAGCAGTTCAGCGGGGGGGCCCAGTGAGCAGTTCTTC
TRBV20-1	TRBD1	few	TRBJ1-2	CSPPTGTNYGYTF	TGCAGTCCCCCGACAGGGACCAACTATGGCTACACCTTC
TRBV20-1	TRBD2	many	TRBJ2-1	CSANRLARPQWEQFF	TGCAGTGCAAACCGACTAGCTCGACCGCAATGGGAGCAGTTCTTC
TRBV5-1	TRBD1	.	TRBJ2-2	CASTTGGPHPTGELFF	TGCGCCAGCACTACAGGGGGTCCGCACCCCACCGGGGAGCTGTTTTTT
TRBV20-1	.	.	TRBJ2-1	CSAREYNEQFF	TGCAGTGCTAGAGAATACAATGAGCAGTTCTTC
TRBV3-1	.	few	TRBJ2-7	CASRAHGGEQYF	TGTGCCAGCAGAGCCCACGGTGGCGAGCAGTACTTC
TRBV3-1	.	few	TRBJ2-7	CASSRGPRFEEQYF	TGTGCCAGCAGTAGGGGCCCGCGGTTCGAAGAGCAGTACTTC
TRBV5-1	.	.	TRBJ2-1	CASSLGGFNEQFF	TGCGCCAGCAGCTTGGGGGGGTTCAATGAGCAGTTCTTC
TRBV3-1	.	many	TRBJ2-5	CASSQEKKTQYF	TGTGCCAGCAGCCAAGAGAAAAAGACCCAGTACTTC
TRBV20-1	TRBD2	.	TRBJ2-4	CSARTGGGHENIQYF	TGCAGTGCGCGGACCGGGGGGGGGCACGAAAACATTCAGTACTTC
TRBV7-6	TRBD1	few	TRBJ1-1	CASSLVTGDTEAFF	TGTGCCAGCAGCTTAGTCACAGGGGACACTGAAGCTTTCTTT
TRBV5-5	.	few	TRBJ1-2	CASSLVHDRPNYGYTF	TGTGCCAGCAGCTTGGTTCACGACAGGCCTAACTATGGCTACACCTTC